This T cell receptor (beta chain) comes out of a study of T cells in Graves' hyperthyroidism and ophthalmopathy (dated by TCRdb to the late 2010s). About the full investigation: Peripheral blood was sampled at the time of initial diagnosis, prior to any treatment. To identify distinguishing TCR V-J signatures, a discovery cohort of around 100 patients was used, comprising some 45 with Graves' ophthalmopathy and approximately 57 with stable Graves' hyperthyroidism. According to the paper, TCR Vbeta CDR3 sequencing was carried out on approximately 140 peripheral blood samples, which came from approximately 41 ophthalmopathy, fewer than 80 hyperthyroidism and about 17 progressor patients. After blood sampling, hyperthyroidism patients were treated with methimazole at a starting dose of 30 mg daily, and ophthalmopathy patients were treated with high-dose intravenous methylprednisolone. In more than five Graves' hyperthyroidism patients, the study also compared T-cell repertoires from thyroid tissue with T-cell repertoires from blood. The roughly 94 discovery patients were randomly split 7:3 into training and test sets. Prospective prediction of ophthalmopathy was tested in an independent validation cohort of 18 to 20 hyperthyroidism patients and 17 patients who later progressed to ophthalmopathy. Paper-wide results and their limitations: Most expanded thyroid clonotypes (frequency above 0.001) were also detected in blood, a finding suggesting that blood repertoires may reflect thyroid immune responses. In validation, progression to ophthalmopathy was predicted by the model with 70.59% sensitivity and 72% to 85% specificity, a median of approximately 6.5 months before onset. Ophthalmopathy was separated from stable hyperthyroidism by a 13 V-J signature model, with approximately 90% sensitivity and 81% to 82% specificity obtained in cross-validation and 80%/75% obtained in testing. No statistical method was used to set the sample size in advance, and investigators knew the group allocation.

About this clonotype: The antigen this receptor binds is unknown. No much larger clone is present one base from it, and per-base qualities are unavailable.

The CDR3, from cysteine to phenylalanine, totals 12 residues. Left in the record is the CDR3 DNA by itself, 36 bases read in frame from the first base. Relative to germline, V is 2 bases shorter and J is 8 bases shorter, with 7 bases between their ends. The germline V gene yields SGHNT for CDR1 and YENEEA for CDR2. The TCR beta CDR3 regions were amplified from RNA transcripts. The TCR CDR3 was subjected to a first round of RT-PCR using the HTBI primer set and the Qiagen OneStep RT-PCR kit. Libraries were constructed in a second round of multiplex PCR, after which size selection and purification were carried out. Paired-end sequencing of the libraries was performed with 100 bp reads on an Illumina HiSeq2000. The study's own analysis went as follows. SOAPnuke was used to process the raw data, removing reads that contained adapters or uncalled bases, had a mean Phred below 15, or lacked an exact match to the constant primer or identifier. High-quality paired reads were merged using COPE v1.2.5, and each unique nucleotide sequence was defined as a clonotype. Clonotypes were aligned to IMGT TRBV, TRBD and TRBJ reference segments using MiTCR v1.1. Only V-J combinations with frequency above 0.0001, covering about 99% of repertoires, were analysed. The TCS score was defined as the ratio of F50 (clonal expansion) to E x V (chaos), calculated using BLOSUM62-based TCRdist between CDR3 peptides within each V-J. Welch's t-statistics and random forest reduced around 520 V-J features to 13, which were used in a naive Bayes classifier (R e1071). The raw public data were reprocessed by TCRdb itself: fastp quality trimming at Q25, MiXCR clonotype calling, in-frame beta chains only. Rows matching on CDR3 protein sequence are summarized as one entry with the most common DNA and genes. These V and J calls are TCRdb output, not the study's own analysis. This sample comprises around 190,000 distinct CDR3 sequences, roughly a sixth of them detected only once. Roughly 55% of the sample comes from the top ten.

A patient counted as having stable Graves' hyperthyroidism if no progression to ophthalmopathy occurred over 18 months of follow-up. Hyperthyroidism patients were newly diagnosed, with disease duration under 2 months, and aged 18 to 65 years. Patients with uncontrolled infections, other autoimmune diseases, pregnancy or lactation were excluded. Diagnoses relied on clinical symptoms, serum thyroxine and TRAb, thyroid ultrasound and orbital computed tomography. PBMCs were isolated from roughly 10 ml of fresh peripheral blood by Ficoll-Paque density gradient centrifugation. Total RNA was extracted using Trizol reagent, and RNA quality was assessed on an Agilent 2100 Bioanalyzer.

The sample comprised blood. The TCR originated in a woman in her fifties or sixties with Graves' hyperthyroidism. The rearranged segments are TRBV11-3 and TRBJ2-1; there is no confident call for the D gene. The bases are TGTGCCAGCAGCTTAATCCGCCATGAGCAGTTCTTC. Its translation is CASSLIRHEQFF.